The text below deals with one T cell receptor beta chain. The table came from immunoSEQ multiplex PCR; TCRdb's copy has only in-frame clones and leaves some out. This table holds under 80,000 clones, around 90% found once. CDR3 length equals 15 residues. CDR1 is SGHTA and CDR2 is FQGNSA in the germline V gene. Trimming cost V 2 bases and J 4 bases; bases outside gene matches: 6. The data were taken from a study of technical replicates of blood from a handful of donors. The sequencing input was T cells isolated from PBMCs. The TCR originated in a human donor in good health. Some clones in this sample may be carry-over from other donors' samples. V is TRBV7-2 and J is TRBJ1-2, with TRBD1 matching over 8 bases. The DNA for the CDR3 is TGTGCCAGCAGCTTATCGACAGGGGAAGGCTATGGCTACACCTTC. Protein product: CASSLSTGEGYGYTF.